This T cell receptor beta chain was captured in a study of T-cell reconstitution after alpha-beta-depleted transplantation in children. The CDR3 has 16 amino acids. V lost 0 bases, J lost 0 bases, and 6 bases lay in between. Germline-derived CDR1 and CDR2 are MNHEY and SVGAGI. The TCRbeta library incorporated unique molecular identifiers. TCRdb re-derived calls from the PCR reads in MiXCR, one entry per CDR3 protein. This table holds over 25,000 distinct CDR3 sequences, roughly 6.7% found once. This clonotype was observed many times. The antigen remains unidentified. The study's findings and limits: Several hundred expanded graft clones reportedly were the source of alpha-beta T cells about two months after transplant. Diversity of TCRbeta at day 60 was high in some patients, arising from surviving recipient T cells and thymic progenitors.

The clonotype was recovered from a child under two years old who had a stem cell transplant for acute myeloid leukemia, so the T cells may come from the graft donor. This chain uses TRBV6-5 with TRBJ2-6; unclear D gene. The sequencing used peripheral blood, collected 60 days after TCRalphabeta/CD19-depleted stem cell transplant. The CDR3 here is CASSYSKASGANVLTF. For the CDR3, the DNA is TGTGCCAGCAGTTACTCGAAGGCCTCTGGGGCCAACGTCCTGACTTTC.